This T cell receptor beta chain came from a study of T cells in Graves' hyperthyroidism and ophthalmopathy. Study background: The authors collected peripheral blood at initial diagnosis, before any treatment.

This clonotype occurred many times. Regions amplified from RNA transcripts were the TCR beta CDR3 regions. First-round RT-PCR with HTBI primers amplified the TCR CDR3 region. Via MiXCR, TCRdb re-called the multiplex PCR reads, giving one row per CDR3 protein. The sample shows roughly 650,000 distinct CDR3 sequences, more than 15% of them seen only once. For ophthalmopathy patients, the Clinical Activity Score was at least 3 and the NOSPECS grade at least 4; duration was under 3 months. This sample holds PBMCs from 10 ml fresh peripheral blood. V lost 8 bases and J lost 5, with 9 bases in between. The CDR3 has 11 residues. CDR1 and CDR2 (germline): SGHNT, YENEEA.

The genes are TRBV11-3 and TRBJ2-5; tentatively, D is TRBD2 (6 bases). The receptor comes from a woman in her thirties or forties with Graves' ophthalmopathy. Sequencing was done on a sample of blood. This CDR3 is CASGRGETQYF. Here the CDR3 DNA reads TGTGCCAGCGGCCGGGGGGAGACCCAGTACTTC.